At least ten counts were recorded for the clone carrying this T cell receptor (beta chain). Its antigen remains unidentified. Per the germline V gene, CDR1 is MNHEY and CDR2 is SVGEGT. The CDR3 spans 12 residues. The V gene lost 7 bases and the J gene lost 3 bases, with 9 bases spanning the gap. The data originate from a study of T-cell reconstitution after alpha-beta-depleted transplantation in children. Study outcomes and limitations: Surviving recipient T cells and thymic progenitors accounted for the high day-60 TCRbeta diversity observed in some patients. Roughly two months post-transplant, alpha-beta T cells reportedly originated from several hundred graft clones that had expanded. T-cell numbers and diversity, one year after transplant, stemmed largely from T cells that were newly produced.

Library preparation (for TCRbeta) was performed with unique molecular identifiers. TCRdb reprocessed the PCR reads with MiXCR, giving one entry per CDR3 protein. The repertoire holds almost 500,000 distinct CDR3 sequences, with approximately 10% as singletons. The gene calls are TRBV6-2 or TRBV6-3 and TRBJ1-2; tentative D call: TRBD1 (5 bases). Sequencing was performed on PBMCs, taken before TCRalphabeta/CD19-depleted stem cell transplant. This TCR came from a child between 2 and 9 years old with inherited bone marrow failure, due to receive a stem cell transplant. CDR3 sequence: CASKGFDYGYTF. In DNA, the CDR3 is TGTGCCAGCAAGGGGTTCGACTATGGCTACACCTTC.